These 10 T cell receptor beta chains were all obtained from the same sample, sequenced in a study of blood T cells in healthy people across ages. Combining a sample-barcoded 5' primer with a J-beta primer mix, a second PCR ran for roughly 7 to 12 cycles. TCRdb fed the 5' RACE reads into MiXCR, producing one record per CDR3 protein. The sample contains roughly 800,000 distinct CDR3 sequences, roughly 60% of which appear only once. Material: blood. All receptors derive from a man aged 25 to 45 in good health.

V usage is TRBV25-1 and J usage is TRBJ2-5, with 9 bases lining up with TRBD2. CDR1 is MGHDK and CDR2 is SYGVNS in the germline V gene. The CDR3 is made up of 15 amino acids. Trimming took 5 bases from V and 10 from J; bases not matched to a gene: 14. The CDR3 spells CASSWPSGEGLGQYF. CDR3 DNA sequence: TGTGCCAGCAGTTGGCCTAGCGGGGAAGGTTTAGGCCAGTACTTC.

The CDR3 region is CASSQGDRGNGYTF. The CDR3, as DNA: TGTGCCAGCAGCCAAGGCGACAGGGGGAATGGCTACACCTTC. The rearrangement uses TRBV7-9 and TRBJ1-2; 9 positions match TRBD1. Germline loops: CDR1 SEHNR, CDR2 FQNEAQ (reference sequence). Germline trimming cut 5 bases from V and 6 bases from J; bases unmatched to any gene: 7. The CDR3 totals 14 residues.

The chain uses TRBV20-1 and TRBJ2-5; D is undetermined. The DNA end is a closer match to TRBJ2-7, so the J assignment may be wrong. The germline V gene has CDR1 DFQATT and CDR2 SNEGSKA (reference sequence). This CDR3 region has 16 residues. CDR3 protein: CSARTHLENGGDEQYF. CDR3 DNA sequence: TGCAGTGCTAGGACGCATCTGGAGAATGGTGGCGACGAGCAGTACTTC.

The chain recombines TRBV7-7 with TRBJ2-1, with 8 bases fitting TRBD2. Germline V lookup: CDR1 SSHAT, CDR2 FNYEAQ (reference sequence). The length of the CDR3 is 18 residues. Germline trimming cut 5 bases from V and 4 bases from J; bases unmatched to any gene: 16. CDR3 sequence (DNA): TGTGCCAGCAGCCCTACCATCTCTCGCGGGGGGCAATACAATGAGCAGTTCTTC. Amino acid sequence: CASSPTISRGGQYNEQFF.

This clonotype was observed once. The chain combines TRBV11-2 with TRBJ2-1, with 9 positions matching TRBD2. The length of the CDR3 is 14 residues. The junction had 5 bases not matched to a gene; V was cut back by 6 bases and J by 5 bases. Germline V lookup: CDR1 SGHAT, CDR2 FQNNGV. The CDR3 DNA is TGTGCCAGCAGACTGGGACTAGCAAACAATGAGCAGTTCTTC. Amino acids: CASRLGLANNEQFF.

This clonotype has only a few counts. The chain combines TRBV4-3 with TRBJ2-6, with D perhaps TRBD2 (5 bases). Deletions cut 1 base from V and 0 bases from J, with 7 bases between. Germline V lookup: CDR1 LGHNA, CDR2 YSLEER. The CDR3 covers 16 residues. The CDR3 DNA sequence: TGCGCCAGCAGCCAAGCGGGGTACTCTGGGGCCAACGTCCTGACTTTC. Protein sequence: CASSQAGYSGANVLTF.

The table lists this clonotype with a few counts. V is TRBV6-2 or TRBV6-3 and J is TRBJ2-5; D gene uncertain. With 5 bases removed from V and 0 bases from J, the gap between germline ends came to 10 bases. Looked up from germline, CDR1 is MNHEY and CDR2 is SVGEGT. This CDR3 is 14 amino acids long. CDR3: CASSQQSNQETQYF. The CDR3 DNA is TGTGCCAGCAGTCAACAGAGCAACCAAGAGACCCAGTACTTC.

The chain joins TRBV6-5 to TRBJ2-7, with D unclear. V was shortened by 7 bases and J by 10 bases, with 29 bases between the two germline ends. The germline gives CDR1 MNHEY, CDR2 SVGAGI. This CDR3 comprises 16 residues. The CDR3 DNA reads as TGTGCCAGCACCGGAACCCACTCGGACCGTTTCCCGGCCCAGTACTTC. This codes for CASTGTHSDRFPAQYF.

The V gene is TRBV6-6, the J gene TRBJ1-2, with 7 bases fitting TRBD1. Germline V gene sequence: CDR1 MNHNY, CDR2 SVGAGI (reference sequence). V dropped 7 bases and J dropped 1; count of bases not matched to a gene: 15. The CDR3 covers 17 residues. CDR3 bases: TGTGCCAGCACCCGGGGGCAGGGGGAGCATAGTAACTATGGCTACACCTTC. It is translated as CASTRGQGEHSNYGYTF.

The chain couples TRBV20-1 to TRBJ2-3; D is unresolved. The germline gives CDR1 DFQATT, CDR2 SNEGSKA (reference sequence). The CDR3 loop spans 14 amino acids. V lost 0 bases and J lost 6, with 13 bases in between. CDR3 DNA sequence: TGCAGTGCTAGAGAACCACTGAGTGGTGATACGCAGTATTTT. It codes for CSAREPLSGDTQYF.